These 18 T cell receptor beta chains came from one sample sequenced in a study of blood T cell repertoires in COVID-19. TCRdb's copy holds only in-frame clones and misses some; the assay was immunoSEQ multiplex PCR. This table holds hundreds of thousands of clones, approximately 85% found once. Source material: PBMCs or T cells enriched from blood (not recorded which). The receptors originated from a woman aged 40 to 50 with acute COVID-19.

The chain has TRBV12-5 and TRBJ2-3, with D unresolved. Between the trimmed V and J ends, which lost 2 bases and 0 bases, there was a span of 6 bases. CDR3 length: 14 amino acids. Per the germline V gene, CDR1 is LGHNT and CDR2 is FRNRAP. CDR3 in DNA: TGTGCTAGTGGTTTGTCACAGAGCACAGATACGCAGTATTTT. This encodes CASGLSQSTDTQYF.

Here the CDR3 DNA reads TGTGCCAGCAGTGATTTGGTCCGGGGGGGAAGGACCGGGGAGCTGTTTTTT. This encodes CASSDLVRGGRTGELFF. The J gene is TRBJ2-2, the V gene TRBV2; 8 bases are a match to TRBD2. This CDR3 has 17 amino acids. J gave up 5 bases and V 3 bases, and 11 bases lay outside the gene matches. Germline values: CDR1 SNHLY, CDR2 FYNNEI.

About this clone itself: The sample carries other DNA sequences with the same CDR3. V and J are TRBV13 and TRBJ2-1; D not resolved. CDR1 and CDR2 from the germline V gene are PRHDT and FYEKMQ (reference sequence). This CDR3 region has 12 residues. The germline V and J ends were trimmed by 0 bases and 7 bases, with 4 bases remaining between them. CDR3 sequence (DNA): TGTGCCAGCAGCTTAGGCCGGAATGAGCAGTTCTTC. Translation gives CASSLGRNEQFF.

The chain combines TRBV23-1 with TRBJ1-5; 11 bases fit TRBD1. TRBV23-1 is flagged as an ORF with uncertain function. J was trimmed by 2 bases and V by 2 bases; bases with no gene match: 8. The CDR3 has 18 amino acids. Here the CDR3 DNA reads TGCGCCAGCAGTCAAACACCCTGGGACAGGGGGTGCAATCAGCCCCAGCATTTT. Translation gives CASSQTPWDRGCNQPQHF.

The rearrangement uses TRBV5-5 and TRBJ1-1, with D unclear. Germline CDR1 is SGHKS and CDR2 is YYEKEE (reference sequence). The CDR3 length is 14 residues. Trimming took 2 bases from V and 3 from J, leaving 11 bases between them. CDR3 sequence: CASSFQDGDTEAFF. The CDR3 DNA is TGTGCCAGCAGCTTCCAGGATGGTGACACTGAAGCTTTCTTT.

The CDR3 here is CASSPPGQGNTGELFF. Written as DNA, the CDR3 is TGCGCCAGCAGTCCGCCGGGACAGGGGAACACCGGGGAGCTGTTTTTT. The genes are TRBV5-1 and TRBJ2-2, with 9 bases identical to TRBD1. Germline assignment: CDR1 SGHRS and CDR2 YFSETQ. V shed 5 bases, J shed 1 base, and the junction held 6 bases outside the gene matches. CDR3 size: 16 residues.

This sequence joins TRBV4-2 and TRBJ2-2; 7 bases map to TRBD1. Germline CDR1 LGHNA, CDR2 YNFKEQ. The CDR3 runs to 15 residues. V was pared by 1 base and J by 7 bases, with 6 bases of the junction left unmatched. Here the CDR3 DNA reads TGTGCCAGCAGCCAAGGTGACAGGGAAAGCGGGGAGCTGTTTTTT. It codes for CASSQGDRESGELFF.

V is TRBV25-1 and J is TRBJ2-1; maybe TRBD1 (5 bases). This CDR3 contains 13 residues. Germline CDR1 is MGHDK and CDR2 is SYGVNS. V gave up 1 base and J gave up 7 bases, with 8 bases separating them. As DNA, the CDR3 is TGTGCCAGCAGTGAATTGAACAGGAATGAGCAGTTCTTC. Its protein is CASSELNRNEQFF.

The genes are TRBV29-1 and TRBJ1-1, with D unclear. The CDR3 is 14 residues long. V lost 4 bases, J lost 0 bases, and 12 bases lay in between. Germline loops: CDR1 SQVTM, CDR2 ANQGSEA. The CDR3 loop is CSVVEPMMNTEAFF. As DNA, the CDR3 is TGCAGCGTTGTGGAGCCCATGATGAACACTGAAGCTTTCTTT.

V gene TRBV30 combines with J gene TRBJ1-3, with D perhaps matching TRBD1 (6 bases). CDR3 length equals 15 residues. With 2 bases removed from V and 8 bases from J, the gap between germline ends came to 19 bases. From germline, CDR1 is GTSNPN and CDR2 SVGIG (reference sequence). The CDR3 nucleotides are TGTGCCTGGAGTCTAGAAACAGGGTACGGGGACACCATATATTTT. Its translation is CAWSLETGYGDTIYF.

This clone was seen only a few times. This chain connects TRBV4-1 to TRBJ1-2; 8 bases map to TRBD1. The V gene end was trimmed by 6 bases and the J gene end by 3 bases; junction bases not matched to a gene: 6. CDR3 length: 14 amino acids. The germline V gene encodes CDR1 MGHRA and CDR2 YSYEKL. As DNA, the CDR3 is TGCGCCAGCAGTCCCGACAGGGGTGACTATGGCTACACCTTC. It codes for CASSPDRGDYGYTF.

V usage is TRBV25-1 and J usage is TRBJ1-2; 7 bases fit TRBD1. The CDR3 loop spans 14 amino acids. The ends lost 4 bases at V and 3 bases at J; junction bases unmatched: 5. Germline V gene lookup returns CDR1 MGHDK and CDR2 SYGVNS. CDR3 nucleotide sequence: TGTGCCAGCAGTGCCCCGGGACAGCACTATGGCTACACCTTC. Protein: CASSAPGQHYGYTF.

The V and J genes are TRBV3-1 (or the pseudogene TRBV3-2) and TRBJ1-2; D remains ambiguous. The CDR3 has 13 amino acids. Per germline, CDR1 LGHDT and CDR2 YNNKEL (reference sequence). The V end was cut by 4 bases, the J end by 4 bases, with 10 bases between. The CDR3 protein is CASSPQRAYGYTF. In DNA form, the CDR3 reads TGTGCCAGCAGCCCGCAGCGTGCCTATGGCTACACCTTC.

The CDR3 DNA sequence: TGTGCCAGCAGCCAAGAAATGGGCGCTCTCTCTGGAAACACCATATATTTT. It specifies CASSQEMGALSGNTIYF. V usage is TRBV14 and J usage is TRBJ1-3, with unresolved D. The CDR3 sequence is 17 residues long. V was cut by 0 bases and J by 0 bases, with 12 bases left in between. Germline lookup yields CDR1 SGHDN and CDR2 FVKESK.

The V and J genes are TRBV29-1 and TRBJ2-1; D is perhaps TRBD1 or TRBD2 (5 bases each). The germline V gene encodes CDR1 SQVTM and CDR2 ANQGSEA. The germline V and J ends were trimmed by 7 bases and 5 bases, with 15 bases remaining between them. This CDR3 has 13 residues. The CDR3 spells CSGGLATHNEQFF. CDR3 sequence (DNA): TGCAGCGGGGGCCTAGCTACCCACAATGAGCAGTTCTTC.

For this clone: The same CDR3 arises from other DNA sequences in this sample as well. This chain links TRBV9 with TRBJ2-7; no clear D. The germline V and J ends were trimmed by 0 bases and 1 base, with 8 bases remaining between them. Germline CDR1 is SGDLS and CDR2 is YYNGEE. The CDR3 is 14 residues long. CDR3 sequence (DNA): TGTGCCAGCAGCGTAGTGGCCAGTTCCTACGAGCAGTACTTC. This codes for CASSVVASSYEQYF. Together with reference TRBV9 and TRBJ2-7, the CDR3 gives the full variable domain: DSGVTQTPKHLITATGQRVTLRCSPRSGDLSVYWYQQSLDQGLQFLIQYYNGEERAKGNILERFSAQQFPDLHSELNLSSLELGDSALYFCASSVVASSYEQYFGPGTRLTVT.

The V and J genes are TRBV5-1 and TRBJ2-5, with D perhaps TRBD2 (5 bases). The CDR3 spans 16 residues. Germline assignment: CDR1 SGHRS and CDR2 YFSETQ. Trimming pared 4 bases from V and 7 bases from J, leaving 23 bases between. CDR3 in DNA: TGCGCCAGCAGCCCGGTCCGCGAGGCGGGCCCAGGGACCCAGTACTTC. It is translated as CASSPVREAGPGTQYF.

J is TRBJ2-1 and V is TRBV25-1; tentative D call: TRBD1 (5 bases). CDR1 and CDR2 (germline): MGHDK, SYGVNS. V lost 2 bases, J lost 3 bases, and 8 bases lay in between. This CDR3 is built from 14 residues. The DNA of the CDR3 is TGTGCCAGCAGTGAAGGACATAACTACAATGAGCAGTTCTTC. Encoded protein: CASSEGHNYNEQFF.